The next 15 T cell receptor beta chains were all read from a single sample in a study of T-cell memory formation after mild COVID-19. TCRdb reprocessed the 5' RACE reads via MiXCR and lists one record per CDR3 protein. This table holds around 300,000 distinct CDR3 sequences, 15% to 20% found once. Sequencing used PBMCs or a T cell subset sorted from them (not recorded which). These receptors originate from a man between 18 and 35 years old who had mild COVID-19 (a few samples of this study predate the infection). Cell type and time point are not known.

This clonotype has a count of ten or more. This chain connects TRBV4-1 to TRBJ2-1; 10 bases align to TRBD2. The CDR3 is 15 residues long. Germline CDR1 is MGHRA and CDR2 is YSYEKL. V lost 1 base and J lost 12; bases outside the gene matches: 9. CDR3 protein: CASSQALLGLAVQFF. CDR3 DNA: TGCGCCAGCAGCCAAGCTTTACTTGGACTAGCGGTGCAGTTCTTC.

V is TRBV2 and J is TRBJ2-1; D may correspond to TRBD1 or TRBD2 (6 bases each). Trimming took 7 bases from V and 9 from J, leaving 16 bases between them. Germline V gives CDR1 SNHLY, CDR2 FYNNEI. The CDR3 runs 13 residues. Here the CDR3 reads CASKTGAGGEQFF. CDR3 DNA sequence: TGTGCCAGCAAGACGGGGGCGGGTGGTGAGCAGTTCTTC.

The V call is TRBV10-3, the J call TRBJ2-1; 9 nucleotides align to TRBD1. Germline V gene lookup returns CDR1 ENHRY and CDR2 SYGVKD. The CDR3 length is 17 residues. The V and J ends lost 0 bases and 4 bases, in that order; junction bases with no gene match: 7. The CDR3 reads CAISESTGQGKYNEQFF. The CDR3 DNA is TGTGCCATCAGTGAGTCGACGGGACAGGGAAAATACAATGAGCAGTTCTTC.

This clonotype has just one count. The rearrangement uses TRBV11-2 and TRBJ2-5; TRBD1 matches 7 bases. The CDR3 contains 16 residues. Unmatched junction bases numbered 9, after V lost 1 base and J lost 4 bases. Per germline, CDR1 SGHAT and CDR2 FQNNGV. The CDR3 DNA sequence: TGTGCCAGCAGCTTAGTCTCCGGGACAGTCGGAGAGACCCAGTACTTC. It specifies CASSLVSGTVGETQYF.

This clonotype was observed a few times. The chain employs TRBV20-1 and TRBJ2-7; D not resolved. CDR3 length: 14 amino acids. V was pared by 0 bases and J by 1 base, with 10 bases between. The germline V gene has CDR1 DFQATT and CDR2 SNEGSKA (reference sequence). The CDR3 region is CSARDFRLSYEQYF. The CDR3 DNA reads TGCAGTGCTAGAGATTTTAGACTTTCCTACGAGCAGTACTTC.

This clonotype was recorded a few times. The gene calls are TRBV12-3 or TRBV12-4 and TRBJ2-1; 13 bases align to TRBD2. Trimming took 7 bases from V and 5 from J; bases not matched to a gene: 2. This CDR3 contains 14 residues. CDR3 amino acids: CASTGTSGDNEQFF. The CDR3 DNA is TGTGCCAGCACGGGGACTAGCGGGGACAATGAGCAGTTCTTC.

This clonotype was observed a few times. V and J are TRBV2 and TRBJ1-6; the D is unclear. Germline-derived CDR1 and CDR2 are SNHLY and FYNNEI. V was shortened by 4 bases and J by 6 bases, with 10 bases between the two germline ends. The CDR3 runs to 14 residues. CDR3 sequence reads: CASSVALSNSPLHF. CDR3 nucleotide sequence: TGTGCCAGCAGTGTGGCGCTGAGTAATTCACCCCTCCACTTT.

This clonotype was seen a handful of times. The rearrangement uses TRBV7-9 and TRBJ2-5, with D possibly matching TRBD2 (5 bases). This CDR3 spans 14 amino acids. The germline V gene encodes CDR1 SEHNR and CDR2 FQNEAQ (reference sequence). V was clipped by 5 bases and J by 1 base, with 11 bases between them. In DNA form, the CDR3 reads TGTGCCAGCAGCCGTCGGGAAACCCAAGAGACCCAGTACTTC. This encodes CASSRRETQETQYF.

The rearrangement uses TRBV18 and TRBJ2-3; D uncertain. CDR1 and CDR2 (germline): KGHSH, LQKENI. V shed 0 bases and J shed 4 bases, with 5 bases lying between them. CDR3 size: 13 residues. CDR3 residues: CASSPPFSDTQYF. The CDR3 DNA reads TGTGCCAGCTCACCACCTTTCTCAGATACGCAGTATTTT.

This clonotype has just a few counts. The J gene is TRBJ1-2, the V gene TRBV20-1; D might be TRBD1 (5 bases). The germline V gene has CDR1 DFQATT and CDR2 SNEGSKA (reference sequence). The CDR3 consists of 12 residues. V was clipped by 3 bases and J by 6 bases, with 11 bases between them. CDR3 nucleotide sequence: TGCAGTGCTAGGGGACCCTGGGATGGCTACACCTTC. Amino acids: CSARGPWDGYTF.

This clonotype was picked up a small number of times. This chain connects TRBV6-5 to TRBJ1-1, with D perhaps TRBD1 (5 bases). This CDR3 region has 16 residues. Deletions cut 0 bases from V and 5 bases from J, with 16 bases between. The V gene's germline CDR1 is MNHEY and CDR2 SVGAGI. CDR3 sequence (DNA): TGTGCCAGCAGTTACTCTCCGGTGGGTGAGGGGACTGAAGCTTTCTTT. The encoded protein is CASSYSPVGEGTEAFF.

The gene calls are TRBV6-2 or TRBV6-3 and TRBJ2-7; D gene uncertain. V lost 6 bases to trimming and J lost 3 bases, with 9 bases between them. CDR1 is MNHEY, CDR2 SVGEGT, per germline. The CDR3 is 12 residues long. This CDR3 is CASRSYFYEQYV. In DNA form, the CDR3 reads TGTGCCAGCAGATCCTACTTCTACGAGCAGTACGTC.

J is TRBJ2-2 and V is TRBV4-3; maybe TRBD1 (7 bases). Trimming removed 0 bases from V and 5 bases from J, with 13 bases in between. This CDR3 spans 16 amino acids. CDR1 is LGHNA and CDR2 is YSLEER in the germline V gene. CDR3 in amino acids: CASSQDGAGGTGELFF. CDR3 sequence (DNA): TGCGCCAGCAGCCAAGATGGGGCAGGGGGGACCGGGGAGCTGTTTTTT.

This chain joins TRBV12-3 or TRBV12-4 and TRBJ2-7, with 8 bases fitting TRBD1. The CDR3 covers 12 residues. Trimming took 8 bases from V and 12 from J; bases not matched to a gene: 12. The CDR3 region has the DNA TGTGCCAGCGGGTGGACAGGGATGAATTGGTACTTC. Encoded protein: CASGWTGMNWYF.

The rearrangement uses TRBV12-3 or TRBV12-4 and TRBJ2-3; 8 bases are a match to TRBD2. This CDR3 has 16 residues. Trimming cost V 6 bases and J 2 bases; bases outside gene matches: 10. The CDR3 DNA sequence: TGTGCCAGCAGCCCCAGACTAGCGTTTTCCACAGATACGCAGTATTTT. Translating gives CASSPRLAFSTDTQYF.